Listed below are T cell receptor beta chains from one sample, sequenced in a study of blood T cells in healthy people across ages. One entry per CDR3 protein, called by TCRdb with MiXCR from the 5' RACE reads. The sample carries roughly 900,000 distinct CDR3 sequences, approximately 49% recorded once. The specimen was blood. The source is a man aged 30 to 45 in good health. CDR3s include the opening cysteine and the closing phenylalanine or tryptophan. A D gene is named only where the DNA matches it firmly. The size entry is marked missing in some rows and otherwise reads once, few, many or a size class.

J gene,clone size,V gene,D gene,CDR3 DNA,CDR3 protein
TRBJ2-1,.,TRBV15,TRBD2,TGTGCCACCAGCAGAGGTCCGGGGGGGAATGAGCAGTTCTTC,CATSRGPGGNEQFF
TRBJ1-1,.,TRBV20-1,TRBD1,TGCAGTGCTGTAAAACAGGGGTCCGCGGAAGCTTTCTTT,CSAVKQGSAEAFF
TRBJ1-6,few,TRBV27,.,TGTGCCAGCAGTTCGGCAGGGGCCTATAATTCACCCCTCCACTTT,CASSSAGAYNSPLHF
TRBJ2-7,few,TRBV14,TRBD2,TGTGCCAGCAGCCATGGCGGGGGTTTTCGACAGATCGAGCAGTACTTC,CASSHGGGFRQIEQYF
TRBJ1-5,.,TRBV15,.,TGTGCCACCAGCAGAGATCTGGGGGCAGTACAGCCCCAGCATTTT,CATSRDLGAVQPQHF
TRBJ2-7,many,TRBV6-6,.,TGTGCCAGCAGTTACTACCAGGGTCGCTACGAGCAGTACTTC,CASSYYQGRYEQYF
TRBJ1-1,.,TRBV6-5,.,TGTGCCAGCAGTTACGGTAAGGGTAACACTGAAGCTTTCTTT,CASSYGKGNTEAFF
TRBJ2-7,.,TRBV15,TRBD2,TGTGCCACCAGCAGAAAAACTAGCGGGTACGAGCAGTACTTC,CATSRKTSGYEQYF
TRBJ2-5,once,TRBV2,.,TGTGCCAGCGGTTCCGGCACATTCCTGGCAGAGACCCAGTACTTC,CASGSGTFLAETQYF
TRBJ1-1,.,TRBV29-1,TRBD1,TGCAGCGGATGGGGACAGATGAACACTGAAGCTTTCTTT,CSGWGQMNTEAFF
TRBJ2-3,few,TRBV7-2,TRBD1,TGTGCCAGCACCATAGGGTCTACAGGGGCGGGAGATACGCAGTATTTT,CASTIGSTGAGDTQYF
TRBJ1-2,.,TRBV6-5,.,TGTGCCAGCACCCTACGGGGGGGCGCTAACTATGACTACACCTTC,CASTLRGGANYDYTF
TRBJ2-5,.,TRBV20-1,.,TGCAGTGCTAGCCACGCGTACCAAGAGACCCAGTACTTC,CSASHAYQETQYF
TRBJ2-7,.,TRBV10-3,TRBD1,TGTGCCATCAGTGGGCGGACAGGGTCCGAGCAGTACTTC,CAISGRTGSEQYF
TRBJ2-3,few,TRBV20-1,TRBD2,TGCAGTGCTATGGACCTTTTGAGTAGCGGGGGGTTAGCAGATACGCAGTATTTT,CSAMDLLSSGGLADTQYF
TRBJ2-6,.,TRBV3-1,.,TGTGCCAGCAGCCAAGAAGCTCCCTCTGGGGCCAACGTCCTGACTTTC,CASSQEAPSGANVLTF
TRBJ2-3,.,TRBV3-1,TRBD2,TGTGCCAGCAGCCAAGATAGGGGACTAGCGGGCCTGACAGATACGCAGTATTTT,CASSQDRGLAGLTDTQYF
TRBJ2-7,.,TRBV25-1,.,TGTGCCAGCAGTGAAGTGGGGGCTAGCTCCTACGAGCAGTACTTC,CASSEVGASSYEQYF
TRBJ1-4,.,TRBV7-9,TRBD1,TGTGCCAGCAGCCCGACAGGGTCTTTTGAAAAACTGTTTTTT,CASSPTGSFEKLFF
TRBJ2-5,.,TRBV29-1,TRBD1,TGCAGCGTTGTCCCGACAGGGGTTACGGAGACCCAGTACTTC,CSVVPTGVTETQYF
TRBJ1-2,.,TRBV6-6,.,TGTGCCAGCAGAGGGCAGAACTATGGCTACACCTTC,CASRGQNYGYTF
TRBJ1-2,.,TRBV27,TRBD1,TGTGCCAGCAGTTTAGGCCAGGGACAGGGCTACACCTTC,CASSLGQGQGYTF
TRBJ2-2,.,TRBV5-1,TRBD1,TGCGCCAGCAGCAATCGGGACAGGGGATCGATCGGGGAGCTGTTTTTT,CASSNRDRGSIGELFF
TRBJ2-3,once,TRBV4-2,TRBD2,TGTGCCAGCAGCCAAGGTCTCCAGCGGGGGTTAGTAGATACGCAGTATTTT,CASSQGLQRGLVDTQYF